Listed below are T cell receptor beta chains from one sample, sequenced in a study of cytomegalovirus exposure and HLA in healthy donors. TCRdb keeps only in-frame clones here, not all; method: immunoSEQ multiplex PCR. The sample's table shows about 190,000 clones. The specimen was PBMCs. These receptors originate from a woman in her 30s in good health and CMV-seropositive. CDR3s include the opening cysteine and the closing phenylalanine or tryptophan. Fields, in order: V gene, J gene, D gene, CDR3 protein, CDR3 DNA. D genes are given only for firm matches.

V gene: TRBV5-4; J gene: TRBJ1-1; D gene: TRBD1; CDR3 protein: CASSPGQVNTEAFF; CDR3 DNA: TGTGCCAGCAGCCCCGGACAGGTTAACACTGAAGCTTTCTTT
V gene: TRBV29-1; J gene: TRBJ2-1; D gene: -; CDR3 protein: CSVDISLLRSSYNEQFF; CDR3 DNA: TGCAGCGTTGACATTTCATTGCTACGGAGCTCCTACAATGAGCAGTTCTTC
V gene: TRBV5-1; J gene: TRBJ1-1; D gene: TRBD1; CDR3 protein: CASSTQHTGDTEAFF; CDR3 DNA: TGCGCCAGCAGTACGCAACACACAGGGGACACTGAAGCTTTCTTT
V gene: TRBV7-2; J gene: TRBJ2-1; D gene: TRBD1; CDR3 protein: CASSSYSGQVGNEQFF; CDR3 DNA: TGTGCCAGCAGCTCCTATTCTGGACAGGTTGGCAATGAGCAGTTCTTC
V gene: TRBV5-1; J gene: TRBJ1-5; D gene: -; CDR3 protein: CASSLEGGNQPQHF; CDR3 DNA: TGCGCCAGCAGCTTGGAGGGGGGCAATCAGCCCCAGCATTTT
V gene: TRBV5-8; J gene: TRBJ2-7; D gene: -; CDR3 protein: CASSFRLDRFPPDEQYF; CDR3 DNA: TGTGCCAGCAGCTTCAGACTCGACAGGTTCCCCCCCGATGAGCAGTACTTC
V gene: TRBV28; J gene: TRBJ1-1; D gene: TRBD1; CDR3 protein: CASSKGQGWPNTEAFF; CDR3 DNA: TGTGCCAGCAGCAAAGGACAGGGATGGCCGAACACTGAAGCTTTCTTT
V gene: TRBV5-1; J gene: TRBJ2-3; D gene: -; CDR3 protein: CASSLGGVYPDTQYF; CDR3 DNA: TGCGCCAGCAGCTTGGGAGGAGTGTACCCAGATACGCAGTATTTT
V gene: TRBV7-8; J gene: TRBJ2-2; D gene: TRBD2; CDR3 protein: CASSVNSGVNTGELFF; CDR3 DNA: TGTGCCAGCAGCGTAAATAGCGGGGTCAACACCGGGGAGCTGTTTTTT
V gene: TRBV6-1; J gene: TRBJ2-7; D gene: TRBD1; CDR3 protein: CASSGNRTGGRVYEQYF; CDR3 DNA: TGTGCCAGCAGTGGGAACCGTACAGGGGGTAGGGTCTACGAGCAGTACTTC
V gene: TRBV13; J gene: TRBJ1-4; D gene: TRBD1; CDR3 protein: CASSKRDSEKLFF; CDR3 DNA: TGTGCCAGCAGCAAAAGGGACAGCGAAAAACTGTTTTTT
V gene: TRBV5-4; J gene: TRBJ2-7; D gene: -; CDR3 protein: CASSPTGRVPGGRQYF; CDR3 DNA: TGTGCCAGCAGCCCGACCGGGAGAGTTCCTGGGGGTAGGCAGTACTTC
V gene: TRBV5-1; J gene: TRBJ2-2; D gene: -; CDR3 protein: CASSSFTAANTGELFF; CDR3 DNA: TGCGCCAGCAGCTCCTTCACAGCCGCGAACACCGGGGAGCTGTTTTTT
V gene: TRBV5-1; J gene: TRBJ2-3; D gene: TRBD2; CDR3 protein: CASSLGGLAGGLTDTQYF; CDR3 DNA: TGCGCCAGCAGCTTGGGAGGACTAGCGGGGGGCCTGACAGATACGCAGTATTTT
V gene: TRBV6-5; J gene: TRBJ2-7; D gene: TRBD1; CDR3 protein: CASTGTAEPGEQYF; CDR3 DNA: TGTGCCAGCACCGGGACAGCGGAACCTGGCGAGCAGTACTTC
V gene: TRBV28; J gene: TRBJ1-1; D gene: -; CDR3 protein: CASSLYGRGGRTEAFF; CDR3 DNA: TGTGCCAGCAGTTTATACGGCAGGGGCGGACGCACTGAAGCTTTCTTT
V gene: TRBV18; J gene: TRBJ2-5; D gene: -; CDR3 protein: CASSLDRQETQYF; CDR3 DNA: TGTGCCAGCTCACTCGACAGACAAGAGACCCAGTACTTC
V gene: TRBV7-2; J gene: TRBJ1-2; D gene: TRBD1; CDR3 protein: CASIGQGAKDGYTF; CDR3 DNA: TGTGCCAGCATCGGACAGGGGGCGAAGGATGGCTACACCTTC
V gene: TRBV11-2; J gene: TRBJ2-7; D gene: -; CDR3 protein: CASSPKREKGEQYF; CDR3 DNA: TGTGCCAGCTCACCCAAGAGGGAGAAAGGCGAGCAGTACTTC
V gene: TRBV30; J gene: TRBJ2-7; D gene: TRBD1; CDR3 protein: CAGRSGTGGSRSLYEQYF; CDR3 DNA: TGTGCCGGGAGATCCGGGACAGGGGGCTCGAGGTCCCTTTACGAGCAGTACTTC
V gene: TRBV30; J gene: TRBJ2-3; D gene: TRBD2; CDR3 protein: CAWNDFGLAGDTQYF; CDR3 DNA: TGTGCCTGGAATGATTTTGGCCTAGCGGGAGATACGCAGTATTTT
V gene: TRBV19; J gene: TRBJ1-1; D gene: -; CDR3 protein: CASSMGGGAFF; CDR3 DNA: TGTGCCAGTAGTATGGGAGGCGGAGCTTTCTTT